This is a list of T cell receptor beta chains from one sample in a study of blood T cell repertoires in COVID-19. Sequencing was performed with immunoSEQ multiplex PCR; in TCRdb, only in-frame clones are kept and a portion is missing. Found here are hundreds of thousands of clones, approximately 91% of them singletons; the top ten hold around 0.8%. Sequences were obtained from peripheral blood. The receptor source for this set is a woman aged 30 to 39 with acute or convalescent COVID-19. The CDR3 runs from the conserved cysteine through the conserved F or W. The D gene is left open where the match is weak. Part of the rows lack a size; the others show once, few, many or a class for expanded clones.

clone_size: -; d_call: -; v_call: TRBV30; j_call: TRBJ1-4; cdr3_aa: CAWSVGYRADEKLFF; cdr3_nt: TGTGCCTGGAGTGTAGGGTACAGGGCCGACGAAAAACTGTTTTTT
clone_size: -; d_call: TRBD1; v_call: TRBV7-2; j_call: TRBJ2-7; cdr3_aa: CASSSPDRDSSYEQYF; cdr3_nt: TGTGCCAGCAGCTCCCCGGACAGGGATAGTTCCTACGAGCAGTACTTC
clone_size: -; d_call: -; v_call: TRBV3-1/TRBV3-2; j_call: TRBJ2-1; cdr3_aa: CASSQPYAEVGNEQFF; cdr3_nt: TGTGCCAGCAGCCAGCCGTATGCGGAGGTGGGCAATGAGCAGTTCTTC
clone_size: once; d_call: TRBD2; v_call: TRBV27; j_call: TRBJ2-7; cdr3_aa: CASGPGLDPHEQYF; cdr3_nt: TGTGCCAGCGGACCGGGACTAGATCCTCACGAGCAGTACTTC
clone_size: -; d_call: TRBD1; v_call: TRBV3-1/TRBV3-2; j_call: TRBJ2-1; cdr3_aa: CASSLGTGAHNEQFF; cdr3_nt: TGTGCCAGCAGCCTCGGGACAGGGGCCCACAATGAGCAGTTCTTC
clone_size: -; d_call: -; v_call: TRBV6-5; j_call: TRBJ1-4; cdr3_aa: CASRPTGFNEKLFF; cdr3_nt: TGTGCCAGCAGACCCACAGGATTTAATGAAAAACTGTTTTTT
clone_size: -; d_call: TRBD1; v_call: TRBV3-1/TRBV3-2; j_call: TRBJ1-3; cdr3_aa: CASSPLQGAGNTIYF; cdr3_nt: TGTGCCAGCAGTCCACTACAGGGGGCTGGAAACACCATATATTTT
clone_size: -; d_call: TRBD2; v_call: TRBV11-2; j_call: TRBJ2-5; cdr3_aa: CASSLDRRTSGSRETQYF; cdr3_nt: TGTGCCAGCAGCTTAGATCGTAGGACTAGCGGGAGTCGGGAGACCCAGTACTTC
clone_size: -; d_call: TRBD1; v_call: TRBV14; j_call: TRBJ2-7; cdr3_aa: CASSPRGLYEQYF; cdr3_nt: TGTGCCAGCAGCCCCAGGGGGCTTTACGAGCAGTACTTC
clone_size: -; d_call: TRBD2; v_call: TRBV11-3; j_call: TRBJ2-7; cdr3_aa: CASSNLAGGPQEQYF; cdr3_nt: TGTGCCAGCAGTAACTTAGCGGGAGGGCCTCAGGAGCAGTACTTC
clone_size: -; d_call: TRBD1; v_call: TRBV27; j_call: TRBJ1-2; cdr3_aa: CASSPVTGGRYGYTF; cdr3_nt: TGTGCCAGCAGTCCGGTGACAGGGGGACGGTATGGCTACACCTTC
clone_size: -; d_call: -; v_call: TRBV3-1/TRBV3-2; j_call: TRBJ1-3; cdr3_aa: CASSPGQPGNTIYF; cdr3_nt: TGTGCCAGCAGCCCCGGACAGCCTGGGAACACCATATATTTT
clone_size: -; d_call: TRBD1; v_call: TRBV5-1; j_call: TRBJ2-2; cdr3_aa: CASSGIQGAGTGELFF; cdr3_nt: TGCGCCAGCAGCGGAATACAGGGGGCAGGCACCGGGGAGCTGTTTTTT
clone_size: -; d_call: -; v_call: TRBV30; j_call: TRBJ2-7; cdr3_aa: CAWSVRSYEQYF; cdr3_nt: TGTGCCTGGAGTGTACGGAGCTACGAGCAGTACTTC
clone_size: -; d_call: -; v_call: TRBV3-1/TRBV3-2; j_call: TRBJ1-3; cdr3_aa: CASSLQTPDLTNTIYF; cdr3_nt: TGTGCCAGCAGCCTTCAAACGCCTGACTTGACAAACACCATATATTTT
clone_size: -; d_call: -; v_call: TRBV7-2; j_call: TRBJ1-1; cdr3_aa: CASSFSNTEAFF; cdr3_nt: TGTGCCAGCAGCTTTTCTAACACTGAAGCTTTCTTT
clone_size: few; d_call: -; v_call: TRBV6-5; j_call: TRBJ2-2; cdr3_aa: CASRVGATGELFF; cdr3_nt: TGTGCCAGCAGGGTGGGAGCAACCGGGGAGCTGTTTTTT
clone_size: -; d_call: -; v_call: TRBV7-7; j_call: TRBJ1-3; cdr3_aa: CASSLDRGNTIYF; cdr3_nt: TGTGCCAGCAGCTTAGACAGGGGAAACACCATATATTTT
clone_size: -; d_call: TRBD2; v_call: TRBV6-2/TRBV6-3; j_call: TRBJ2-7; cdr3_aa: CASSYLLAGELTYEQYF; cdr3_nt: TGTGCCAGCAGTTACTTATTAGCGGGAGAGTTAACCTACGAGCAGTACTTC
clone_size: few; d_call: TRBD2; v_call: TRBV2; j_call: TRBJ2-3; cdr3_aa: CASSFGLVPYTQYF; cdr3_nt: TGTGCCAGCAGTTTCGGACTAGTTCCCTATACGCAGTATTTT
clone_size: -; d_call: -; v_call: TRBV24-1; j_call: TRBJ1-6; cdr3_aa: CATSDSKRPGEPLHF; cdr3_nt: TGTGCCACCAGTGATTCTAAACGACCCGGGGAACCCCTCCACTTT
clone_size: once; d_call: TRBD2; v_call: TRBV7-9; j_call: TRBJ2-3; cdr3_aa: CASSGDWRETDTQYF; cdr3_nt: TGTGCCAGCAGCGGCGATTGGCGGGAGACAGATACGCAGTATTTT
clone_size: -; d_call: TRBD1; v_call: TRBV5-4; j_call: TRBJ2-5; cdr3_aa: CASSPGTGQETQYF; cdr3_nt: TGTGCCAGCAGCCCGGGGACAGGACAAGAGACCCAGTACTTC
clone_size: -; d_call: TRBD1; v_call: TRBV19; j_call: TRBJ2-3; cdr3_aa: CASSTQGKSTDTQYF; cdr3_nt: TGTGCCAGTAGCACACAGGGGAAAAGCACAGATACGCAGTATTTT
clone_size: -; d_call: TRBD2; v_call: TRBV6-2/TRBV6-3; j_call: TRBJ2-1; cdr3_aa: CASRPSGENEQFF; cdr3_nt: TGTGCCAGCAGACCTAGCGGTGAGAATGAGCAGTTCTTC
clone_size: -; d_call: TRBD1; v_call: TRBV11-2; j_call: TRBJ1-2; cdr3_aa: CASSNRQGANGYTF; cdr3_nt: TGTGCCAGCAGCAACCGACAGGGGGCGAATGGCTACACCTTC
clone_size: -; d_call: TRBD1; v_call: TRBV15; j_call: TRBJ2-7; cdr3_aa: CATSRDIRDSPYEQYF; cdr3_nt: TGTGCCACCAGCAGAGATATACGGGACAGCCCCTACGAGCAGTACTTC
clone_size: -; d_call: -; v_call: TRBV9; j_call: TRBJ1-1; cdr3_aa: CASSVRPVSEAFF; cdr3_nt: TGTGCCAGCAGCGTACGCCCTGTTAGTGAAGCTTTCTTT
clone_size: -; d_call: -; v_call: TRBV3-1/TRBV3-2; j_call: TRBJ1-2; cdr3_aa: CASSPTRTAYGYTF; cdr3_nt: TGTGCCAGCAGCCCAACCCGGACAGCCTATGGCTACACCTTC
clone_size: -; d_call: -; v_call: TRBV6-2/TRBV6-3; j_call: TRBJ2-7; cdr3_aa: CASSYEQPYEQYF; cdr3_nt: TGTGCCAGCAGTTACGAACAGCCCTACGAGCAGTACTTC
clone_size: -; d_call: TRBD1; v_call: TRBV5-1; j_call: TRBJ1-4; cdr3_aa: CASSLGTGGATNEKLFF; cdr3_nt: TGCGCCAGCAGCTTGGGGACAGGGGGAGCTACTAATGAAAAACTGTTTTTT
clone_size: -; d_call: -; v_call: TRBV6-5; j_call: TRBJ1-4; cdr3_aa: CASSPQWGAREKLFF; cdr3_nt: TGTGCCAGCAGTCCCCAGTGGGGCGCTAGGGAAAAACTGTTTTTT
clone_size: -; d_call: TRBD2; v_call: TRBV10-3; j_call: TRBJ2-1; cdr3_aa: CAISGTSGGHEQFF; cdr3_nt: TGTGCCATCAGTGGGACTAGCGGAGGCCATGAGCAGTTCTTC
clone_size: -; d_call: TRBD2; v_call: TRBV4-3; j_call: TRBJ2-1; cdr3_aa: CASSRLLGEGYNEQFF; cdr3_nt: TGCGCCAGCAGCCGGCTTCTTGGGGAGGGCTACAATGAGCAGTTCTTC
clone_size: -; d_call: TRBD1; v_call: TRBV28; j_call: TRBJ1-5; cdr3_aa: CASSSSRGRQPQHF; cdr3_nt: TGTGCCAGCAGTTCCTCCAGGGGGCGGCAGCCCCAGCATTTT
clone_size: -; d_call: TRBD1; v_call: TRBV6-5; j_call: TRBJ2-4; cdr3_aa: CASGTELAKNIQYF; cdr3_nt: TGTGCCAGCGGGACAGAACTAGCCAAAAACATTCAGTACTTC
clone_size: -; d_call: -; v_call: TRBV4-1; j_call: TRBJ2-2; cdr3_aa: CASSQVGRLPAGELFF; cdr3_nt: TGCGCCAGCAGCCAAGTCGGCAGGCTACCAGCCGGGGAGCTGTTTTTT
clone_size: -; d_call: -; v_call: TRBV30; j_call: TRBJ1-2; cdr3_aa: CAWSEGGGGYTF; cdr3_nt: TGTGCCTGGAGTGAGGGGGGGGGAGGCTACACCTTC
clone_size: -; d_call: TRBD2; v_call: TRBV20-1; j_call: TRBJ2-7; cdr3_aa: CSASLRLAGVGEQYF; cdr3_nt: TGCAGTGCTAGTTTAAGACTAGCGGGAGTAGGCGAGCAGTACTTC
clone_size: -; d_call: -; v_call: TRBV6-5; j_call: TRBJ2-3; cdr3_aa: CASSYSPGTQYF; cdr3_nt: TGTGCCAGCAGTTACTCGCCGGGGACGCAGTATTTT
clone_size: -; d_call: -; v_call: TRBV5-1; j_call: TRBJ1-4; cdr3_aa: CASSSGHPNEKLFF; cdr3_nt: TGCGCCAGCAGCTCGGGACATCCCAATGAAAAACTGTTTTTT
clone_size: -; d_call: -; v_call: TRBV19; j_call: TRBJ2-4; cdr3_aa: CASSTQTGLDIQYF; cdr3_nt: TGTGCCAGTAGTACGCAAACAGGGTTGGACATTCAGTACTTC
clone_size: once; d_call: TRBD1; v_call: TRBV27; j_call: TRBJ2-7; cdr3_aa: CASSHTGDEQYF; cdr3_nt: TGTGCCAGCAGCCACACAGGGGACGAGCAGTACTTC
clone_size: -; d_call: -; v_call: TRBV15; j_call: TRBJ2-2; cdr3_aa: CATSRGRGFANTGELFF; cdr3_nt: TGTGCCACCAGCAGAGGCCGGGGTTTCGCGAACACCGGGGAGCTGTTTTTT
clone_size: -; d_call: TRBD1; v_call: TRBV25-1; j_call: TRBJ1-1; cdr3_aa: CASSESSGTGRTEAFF; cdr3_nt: TGTGCCAGCAGTGAGTCTTCCGGGACAGGTCGAACTGAAGCTTTCTTT
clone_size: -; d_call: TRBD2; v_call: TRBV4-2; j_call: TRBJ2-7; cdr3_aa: CASSQGSPETSLLEQYF; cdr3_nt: TGTGCCAGCAGCCAAGGGAGCCCGGAGACTAGCCTTCTGGAGCAGTACTTC